This TCR beta chain originates from a study of cytomegalovirus exposure and HLA in healthy donors. Study-wide findings and caveats: The dataset shows that most TCR sequences were rare, while some public TCRs occurred in many donors. Cytomegalovirus-associated status was assigned to 150 or so TCR beta chains.

The CDR3 contains 13 residues. V was shortened by 4 bases and J by 6 bases, with 11 bases between the two germline ends. Germline loops: CDR1 SGHRS, CDR2 YFSETQ. A note on this clone: The antigen is not known.

Only in-frame clones appear in the TCRdb table, and some are missing; sequencing was by immunoSEQ multiplex PCR. The sample lists about 240,000 clones; around 87% were seen once. The chain employs TRBV5-1 and TRBJ2-1; D perhaps matches TRBD1 (6 bases). Sequenced material: PBMCs. The clonotype comes from a man between 18 and 35 years old in good health and CMV-seronegative. The CDR3 reads CASSTLQGNEQFF. The CDR3 DNA sequence: TGCGCCAGCAGCACACTACAGGGCAATGAGCAGTTCTTC.